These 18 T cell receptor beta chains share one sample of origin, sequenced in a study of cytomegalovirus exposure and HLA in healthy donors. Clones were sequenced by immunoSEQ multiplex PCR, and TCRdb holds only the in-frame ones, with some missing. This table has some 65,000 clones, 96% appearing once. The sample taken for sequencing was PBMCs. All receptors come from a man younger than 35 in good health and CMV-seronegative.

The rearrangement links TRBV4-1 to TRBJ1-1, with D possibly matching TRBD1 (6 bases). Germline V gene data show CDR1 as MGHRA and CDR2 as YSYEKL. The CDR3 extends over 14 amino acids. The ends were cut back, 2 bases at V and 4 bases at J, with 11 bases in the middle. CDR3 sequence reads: CASSQSHRATEAFF. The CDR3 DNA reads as TGCGCCAGCAGCCAATCCCACAGGGCCACTGAAGCTTTCTTT.

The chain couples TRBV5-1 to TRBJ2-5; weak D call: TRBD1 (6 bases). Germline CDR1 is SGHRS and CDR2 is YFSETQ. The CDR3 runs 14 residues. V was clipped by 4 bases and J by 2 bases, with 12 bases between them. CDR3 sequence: CASSHDRTQETQYF. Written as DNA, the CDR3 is TGCGCCAGCAGCCACGACAGGACTCAAGAGACCCAGTACTTC.

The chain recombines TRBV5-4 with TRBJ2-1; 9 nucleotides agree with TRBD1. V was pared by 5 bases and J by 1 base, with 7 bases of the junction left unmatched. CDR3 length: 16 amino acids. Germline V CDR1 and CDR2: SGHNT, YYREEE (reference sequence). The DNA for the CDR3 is TGTGCCAGCAGTTGGGGGGGACAGGGTTCCTACAATGAGCAGTTCTTC. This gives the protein CASSWGGQGSYNEQFF.

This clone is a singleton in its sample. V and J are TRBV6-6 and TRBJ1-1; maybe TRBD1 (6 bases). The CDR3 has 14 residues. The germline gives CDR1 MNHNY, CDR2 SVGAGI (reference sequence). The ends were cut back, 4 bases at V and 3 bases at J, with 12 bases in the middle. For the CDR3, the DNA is TGTGCCAGCAGTTCGGGGGGCGCGGACACTGAAGCTTTCTTT. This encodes CASSSGGADTEAFF.

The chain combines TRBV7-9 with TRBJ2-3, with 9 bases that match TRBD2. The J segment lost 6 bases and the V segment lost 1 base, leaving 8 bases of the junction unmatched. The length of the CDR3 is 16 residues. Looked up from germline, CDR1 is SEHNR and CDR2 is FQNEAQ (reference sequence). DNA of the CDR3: TGTGCCAGCAGCTTAGTCTTAGCGGGAGTCTCGGATACGCAGTATTTT. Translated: CASSLVLAGVSDTQYF.

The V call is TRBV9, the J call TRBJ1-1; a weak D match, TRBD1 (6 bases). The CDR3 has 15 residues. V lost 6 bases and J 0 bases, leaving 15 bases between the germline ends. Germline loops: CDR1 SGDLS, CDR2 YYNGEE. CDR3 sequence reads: CASTQYDRLNTEAFF. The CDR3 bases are TGTGCCAGCACCCAATATGACAGGCTGAACACTGAAGCTTTCTTT.

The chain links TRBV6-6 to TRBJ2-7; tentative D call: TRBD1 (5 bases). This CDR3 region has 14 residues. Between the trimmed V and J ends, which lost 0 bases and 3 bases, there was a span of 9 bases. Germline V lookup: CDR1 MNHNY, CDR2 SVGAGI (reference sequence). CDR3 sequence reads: CASSYSAGIYEQYF. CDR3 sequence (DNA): TGTGCCAGCAGTTACTCTGCAGGGATCTACGAGCAGTACTTC.

The CDR3 coding sequence is TGTGCCAGCAGCGTAGATGGTGGGCGGGGAGAGACCCAGTACTTC. Translated: CASSVDGGRGETQYF. The J gene is TRBJ2-5, the V gene TRBV9; TRBD2 might be the D (6 bases). The CDR3 sequence is 15 residues long. CDR1 and CDR2 from the germline V gene are SGDLS and YYNGEE. V was shortened by 0 bases and J by 4 bases, with 13 bases between the two germline ends.

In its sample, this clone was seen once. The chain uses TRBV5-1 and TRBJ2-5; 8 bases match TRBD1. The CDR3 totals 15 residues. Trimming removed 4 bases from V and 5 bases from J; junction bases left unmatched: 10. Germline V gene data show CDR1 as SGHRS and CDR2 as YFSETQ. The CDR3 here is CASSHGQGREETQYF. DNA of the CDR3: TGCGCCAGCAGCCACGGACAGGGACGGGAGGAGACCCAGTACTTC.

DNA for the CDR3: TGCAATTCCGGTGGCAATCAGCCCCAGCATTTT. It encodes CNSGGNQPQHF. The chain uses TRBV20-1 and TRBJ1-5, with D uncertain. This CDR3 spans 11 amino acids. The V gene's germline CDR1 is DFQATT and CDR2 SNEGSKA (reference sequence).

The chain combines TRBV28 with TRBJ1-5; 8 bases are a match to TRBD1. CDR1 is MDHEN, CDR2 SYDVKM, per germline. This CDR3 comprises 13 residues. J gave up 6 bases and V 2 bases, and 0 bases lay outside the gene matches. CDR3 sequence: CASSLQGAQPQHF. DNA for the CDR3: TGTGCCAGCAGTTTACAGGGGGCTCAGCCCCAGCATTTT.

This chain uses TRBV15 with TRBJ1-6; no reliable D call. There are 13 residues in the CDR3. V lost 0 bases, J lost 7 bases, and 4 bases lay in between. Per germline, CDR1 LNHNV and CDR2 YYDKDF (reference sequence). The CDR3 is CATSRDRNSPLHF. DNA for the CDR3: TGTGCCACCAGCAGAGACAGAAATTCACCCCTCCACTTT.

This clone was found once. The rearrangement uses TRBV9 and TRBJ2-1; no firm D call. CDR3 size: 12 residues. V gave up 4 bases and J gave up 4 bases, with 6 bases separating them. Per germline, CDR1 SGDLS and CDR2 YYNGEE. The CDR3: CASSNNYNEQFF. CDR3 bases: TGTGCCAGCAGCAATAATTACAATGAGCAGTTCTTC.

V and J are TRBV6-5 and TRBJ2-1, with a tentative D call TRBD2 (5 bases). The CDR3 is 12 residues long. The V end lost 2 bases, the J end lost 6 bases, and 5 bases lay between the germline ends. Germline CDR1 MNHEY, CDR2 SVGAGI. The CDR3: CASSYGGNEQFF. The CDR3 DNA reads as TGTGCCAGCAGTTACGGAGGCAATGAGCAGTTCTTC.

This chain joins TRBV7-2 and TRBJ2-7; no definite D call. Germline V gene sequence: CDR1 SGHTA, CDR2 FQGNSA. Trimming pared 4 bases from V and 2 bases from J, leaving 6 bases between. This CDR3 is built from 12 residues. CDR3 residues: CASSSETYEQYF. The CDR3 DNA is TGTGCCAGCAGCTCCGAGACCTACGAGCAGTACTTC.

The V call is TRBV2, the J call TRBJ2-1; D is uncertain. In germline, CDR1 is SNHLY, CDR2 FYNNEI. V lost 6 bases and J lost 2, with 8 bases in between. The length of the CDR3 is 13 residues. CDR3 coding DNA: TGTGCCAGCAGGCCAACTACCTACAATGAGCAGTTCTTC. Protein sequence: CASRPTTYNEQFF.

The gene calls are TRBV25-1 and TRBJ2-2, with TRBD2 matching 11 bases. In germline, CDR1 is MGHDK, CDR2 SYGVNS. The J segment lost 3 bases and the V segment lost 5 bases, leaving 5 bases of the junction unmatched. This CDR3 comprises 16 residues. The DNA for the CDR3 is TGTGCCAGCAGTACCAGACTAGCGGGATACACCGGGGAGCTGTTTTTT. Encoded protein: CASSTRLAGYTGELFF.

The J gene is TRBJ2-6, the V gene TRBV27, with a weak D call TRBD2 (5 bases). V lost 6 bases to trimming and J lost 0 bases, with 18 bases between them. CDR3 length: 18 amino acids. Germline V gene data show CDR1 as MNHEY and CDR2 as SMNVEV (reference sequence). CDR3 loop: CASSRLGLHDSGANVLTF. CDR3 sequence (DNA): TGTGCCAGCAGCCGATTAGGACTGCATGACTCTGGGGCCAACGTCCTGACTTTC.